The 11 T cell receptor beta chains in this list originate from one sample, sequenced in a study of blood T cell repertoires in COVID-19. Produced via immunoSEQ multiplex PCR; TCRdb's table is partial and in-frame only. The sample lists 68,000 or so clones, 90% seen once, with 0.52% in the top ten. The specimen sequenced was peripheral blood. Every receptor here comes from a man aged 50 or older with COVID-19, enrolled during active disease.

The chain links TRBV7-9 to TRBJ1-1, with D unresolved. CDR1 and CDR2 from the germline V gene are SEHNR and FQNEAQ (reference sequence). There are 14 residues in the CDR3. V was cut by 1 base and J by 0 bases, with 6 bases left in between. CDR3 sequence (DNA): TGTGCCAGCAGCTTAGACATCCTGAACACTGAAGCTTTCTTT. This gives the protein CASSLDILNTEAFF.

This clone was recorded only once. V gene TRBV7-8 combines with J gene TRBJ2-2; D is possibly TRBD1 (5 bases). This CDR3 has 17 residues. Germline lookup yields CDR1 SGHVS and CDR2 FQNEAQ. Trimming shortened V by 2 bases and J by 3 bases, and 16 bases separated the two germline ends. The CDR3 protein is CASSLLNVGADTGELFF. The CDR3 coding sequence is TGTGCCAGCAGCTTACTAAACGTAGGGGCGGACACCGGGGAGCTGTTTTTT.

A single count supports this clone. CDR3 sequence: CASSLDLTFNQPQHF. The DNA for the CDR3 is TGTGCCAGCAGCTTAGATCTGACATTCAATCAGCCCCAGCATTTT. The chain links TRBV7-9 to TRBJ1-5; D unresolved. Germline V gives CDR1 SEHNR, CDR2 FQNEAQ (reference sequence). Trimming cost V 1 base and J 3 bases, with 10 bases left between them. The CDR3 has 15 residues.

The V gene is TRBV5-1, the J gene TRBJ1-1; 9 bases are shared with TRBD1. After removal of 3 bases from V and 5 bases from J, the junction contained 14 bases not matched to a gene. Looked up from germline, CDR1 is SGHRS and CDR2 is YFSETQ. The CDR3 is 17 amino acids. The CDR3 DNA is TGCGCCAGCAGCTACCGGGACAGGGCCTTAACGGGGACTGAAGCTTTCTTT. Protein product: CASSYRDRALTGTEAFF.

V gene TRBV19 combines with J gene TRBJ1-5; D gene uncertain. The CDR3 has 15 amino acids. The V and J ends lost 4 bases and 4 bases respectively, with 14 bases between them. The germline gives CDR1 LNHDA, CDR2 SQIVND (reference sequence). In nucleotides, the CDR3 is TGTGCCAGTAGTAGACTCGACGGGGTTAATCAGCCCCAGCATTTT. Residues: CASSRLDGVNQPQHF.

Concerning this clone: A read error may produce the germline difference seen at one junction end. The chain uses TRBV19 and TRBJ1-2, with TRBD1 matching 7 bases. This CDR3 region has 16 residues. The V gene's germline CDR1 is LNHDA and CDR2 SQIVND (reference sequence). The CDR3 loop reads CASTAGQAEYTYRYTF. The CDR3 DNA follows: TGTGCCAGTACCGCCGGACAGGCAGAATATACCTATCGCTACACCTTC. Drawing the rest from reference TRBV19 and TRBJ1-2, the complete variable domain is DGGITQSPKYLFRKEGQNVTLSCEQNLNHDAMYWYRQDPGQGLRLIYYSQIVNDFQKGDIAEGYSVSREKKESFPLTVTSAQKNPTAFYLCASTAGQAEYTYRYTFGSGTRLTVV.

This chain uses TRBV19 with TRBJ1-6; TRBD1 agrees at 7 bases. The CDR3 extends over 16 amino acids. V trimming: 7 bases; J trimming: 6 bases; junction bases outside the gene matches: 12. CDR1 and CDR2 from the germline V gene are LNHDA and SQIVND (reference sequence). The CDR3 region is CASTPTFGTANSPLHF. In DNA form, the CDR3 reads TGTGCCAGTACCCCGACCTTTGGGACAGCTAATTCACCCCTCCACTTT.

This sequence joins TRBV5-1 and TRBJ1-4, with 8 bases aligning to TRBD1. The CDR3 loop spans 15 amino acids. Per germline, CDR1 SGHRS and CDR2 YFSETQ. The J segment lost 7 bases and the V segment lost 1 base, leaving 6 bases of the junction unmatched. CDR3 residues: CASSLQNRGSEKLFF. As DNA, the CDR3 is TGCGCCAGCAGCTTGCAAAACAGGGGGTCTGAAAAACTGTTTTTT.

The gene calls are TRBV5-1 and TRBJ2-2; no clear D. Trimming stripped 4 bases from V and 5 bases from J, with 12 bases between. The CDR3 consists of 14 residues. Per the germline V gene, CDR1 is SGHRS and CDR2 is YFSETQ. The CDR3 is CASSRAGETGELFF. The CDR3 bases are TGCGCCAGCAGCAGAGCCGGAGAGACCGGGGAGCTGTTTTTT.

This rearrangement joins TRBV7-3 to TRBJ2-7, with D perhaps TRBD1 (5 bases). The length of the CDR3 is 13 residues. V gave up 3 bases and J gave up 3 bases, with 9 bases separating them. Germline V gene sequence: CDR1 SGHTA, CDR2 FQGTGA. The CDR3 loop is CASSFGQGYEQYF. The CDR3 DNA reads as TGTGCCAGCAGCTTTGGGCAGGGCTACGAGCAGTACTTC.

V and J are TRBV15 and TRBJ2-3; TRBD2 is a possible D gene (5 bases). This CDR3 is built from 14 residues. The V end was cut by 3 bases, the J end by 5 bases, with 12 bases between. In germline, CDR1 is LNHNV, CDR2 YYDKDF (reference sequence). CDR3 coding DNA: TGTGCCACCAGCAGCCGCGGGCAGAGAGATACGCAGTATTTT. Protein product: CATSSRGQRDTQYF.